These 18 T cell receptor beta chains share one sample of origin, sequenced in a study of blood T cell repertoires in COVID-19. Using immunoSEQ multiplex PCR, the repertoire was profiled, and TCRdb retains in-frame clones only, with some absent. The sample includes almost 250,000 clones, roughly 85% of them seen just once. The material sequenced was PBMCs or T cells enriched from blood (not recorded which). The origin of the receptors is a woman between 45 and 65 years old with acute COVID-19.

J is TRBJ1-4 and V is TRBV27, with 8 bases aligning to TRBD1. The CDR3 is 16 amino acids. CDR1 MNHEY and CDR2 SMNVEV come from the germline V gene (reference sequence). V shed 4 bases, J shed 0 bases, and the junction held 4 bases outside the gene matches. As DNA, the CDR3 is TGTGCCAGCAGTTCGCGGACAGGGACAACTAATGAAAAACTGTTTTTT. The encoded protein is CASSSRTGTTNEKLFF.

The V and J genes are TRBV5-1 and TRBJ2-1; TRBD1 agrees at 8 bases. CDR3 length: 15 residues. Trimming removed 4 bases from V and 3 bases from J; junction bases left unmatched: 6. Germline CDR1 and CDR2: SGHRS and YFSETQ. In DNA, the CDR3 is TGCGCCAGCAGCCCGGGACAGGCGTACTACAATGAGCAGTTCTTC. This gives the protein CASSPGQAYYNEQFF.

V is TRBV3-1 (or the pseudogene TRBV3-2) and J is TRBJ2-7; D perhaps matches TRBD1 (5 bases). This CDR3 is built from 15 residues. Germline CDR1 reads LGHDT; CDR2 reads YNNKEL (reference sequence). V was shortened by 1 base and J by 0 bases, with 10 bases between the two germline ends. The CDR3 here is CASSQGRGSSYEQYF. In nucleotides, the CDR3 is TGTGCCAGCAGCCAAGGTAGGGGTAGCTCCTACGAGCAGTACTTC.

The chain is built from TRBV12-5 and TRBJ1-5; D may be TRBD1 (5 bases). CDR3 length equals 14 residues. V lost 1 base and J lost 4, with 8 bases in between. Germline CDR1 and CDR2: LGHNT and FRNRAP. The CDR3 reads CASGLGQLNQPQHF. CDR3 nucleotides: TGTGCTAGTGGTTTGGGACAGTTAAATCAGCCCCAGCATTTT.

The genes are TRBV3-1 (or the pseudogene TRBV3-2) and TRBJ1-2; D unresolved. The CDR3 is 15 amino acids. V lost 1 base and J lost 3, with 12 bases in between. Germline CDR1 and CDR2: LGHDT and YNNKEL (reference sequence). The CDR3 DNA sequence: TGTGCCAGCAGCCAAGGATTGGCAGTTCACTATGGCTACACCTTC. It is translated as CASSQGLAVHYGYTF.

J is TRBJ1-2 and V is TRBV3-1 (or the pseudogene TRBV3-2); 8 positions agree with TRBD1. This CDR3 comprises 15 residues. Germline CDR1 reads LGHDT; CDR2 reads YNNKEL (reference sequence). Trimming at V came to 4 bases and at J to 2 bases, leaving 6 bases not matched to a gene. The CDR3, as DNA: TGTGCCAGCAGCCCCCGGACAGGGAGCAACTATGGCTACACCTTC. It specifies CASSPRTGSNYGYTF.

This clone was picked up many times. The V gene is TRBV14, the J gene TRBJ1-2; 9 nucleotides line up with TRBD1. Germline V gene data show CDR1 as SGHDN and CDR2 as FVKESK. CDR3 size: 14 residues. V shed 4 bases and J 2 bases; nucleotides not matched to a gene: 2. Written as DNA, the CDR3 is TGTGCCAGCAGCCGGACAGGGGCGAACTATGGCTACACCTTC. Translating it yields CASSRTGANYGYTF.

CDR3 in DNA: TGTGCCAGCAGCTTAGAACCCGCGGGGGTCCCCAATGAGCAGTTCTTC. Encoded protein: CASSLEPAGVPNEQFF. V usage is TRBV7-2 and J usage is TRBJ2-1; 7 bases are shared with TRBD2. The germline gives CDR1 SGHTA, CDR2 FQGNSA. J lost 6 bases, V lost 1 base, and 9 bases had no gene match. The CDR3 is made up of 16 amino acids.

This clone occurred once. The CDR3: CASNFGGVLPEAFF. In DNA form, the CDR3 reads TGCGCCAGCAACTTCGGCGGTGTGCTCCCTGAAGCTTTCTTT. V and J are TRBV5-1 and TRBJ1-1; D gene unclear. Germline lookup yields CDR1 SGHRS and CDR2 YFSETQ. V lost 6 bases, J lost 6 bases, and 18 bases lay in between. CDR3 size: 14 residues.

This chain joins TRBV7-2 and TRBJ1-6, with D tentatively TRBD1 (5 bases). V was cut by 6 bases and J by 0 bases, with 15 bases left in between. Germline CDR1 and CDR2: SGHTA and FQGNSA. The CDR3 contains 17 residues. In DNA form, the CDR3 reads TGTGCCAGCAGGTACGGGGGGTCGAGCTCCTATAATTCACCCCTCCACTTT. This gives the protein CASRYGGSSSYNSPLHF.

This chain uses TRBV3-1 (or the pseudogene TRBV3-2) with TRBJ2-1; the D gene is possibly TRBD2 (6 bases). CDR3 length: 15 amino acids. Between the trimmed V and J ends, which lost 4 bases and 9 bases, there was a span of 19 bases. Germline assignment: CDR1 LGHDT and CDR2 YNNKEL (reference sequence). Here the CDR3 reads CASSRGDLLLGEQFF. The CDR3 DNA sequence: TGTGCCAGCAGCCGGGGGGACCTACTACTAGGTGAGCAGTTCTTC.

The CDR3 DNA reads TGTGCCAGCAGTTCCTCTCGGACAGGTGTTTCCAACTATGGCTACACCTTC. Amino acid sequence: CASSSSRTGVSNYGYTF. J is TRBJ1-2 and V is TRBV27, with TRBD1 matching 7 bases. Germline assignment: CDR1 MNHEY and CDR2 SMNVEV (reference sequence). The length of the CDR3 is 17 residues. The ends lost 4 bases at V and 2 bases at J; junction bases unmatched: 13.

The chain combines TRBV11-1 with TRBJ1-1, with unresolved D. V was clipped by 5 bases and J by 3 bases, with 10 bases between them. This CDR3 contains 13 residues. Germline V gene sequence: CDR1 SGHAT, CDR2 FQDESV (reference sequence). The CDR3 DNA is TGTGCCAGCAGCAGCTACCGGGACACTGAAGCTTTCTTT. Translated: CASSSYRDTEAFF.

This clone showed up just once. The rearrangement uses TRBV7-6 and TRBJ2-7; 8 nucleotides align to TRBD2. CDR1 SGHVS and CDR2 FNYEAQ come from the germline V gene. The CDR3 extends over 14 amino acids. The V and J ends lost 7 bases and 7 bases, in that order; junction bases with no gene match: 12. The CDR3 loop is CASTGRVVVIEQYF. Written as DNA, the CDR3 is TGTGCCAGCACCGGGAGGGTGGTGGTGATTGAGCAGTACTTC.

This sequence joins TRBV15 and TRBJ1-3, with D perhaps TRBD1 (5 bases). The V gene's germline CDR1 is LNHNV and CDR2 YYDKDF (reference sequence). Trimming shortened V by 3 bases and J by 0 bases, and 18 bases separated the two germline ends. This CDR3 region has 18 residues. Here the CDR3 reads CATSRAPGGSASGNTIYF. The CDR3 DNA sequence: TGTGCCACCAGCAGGGCACCCGGGGGATCGGCCTCTGGAAACACCATATATTTT.

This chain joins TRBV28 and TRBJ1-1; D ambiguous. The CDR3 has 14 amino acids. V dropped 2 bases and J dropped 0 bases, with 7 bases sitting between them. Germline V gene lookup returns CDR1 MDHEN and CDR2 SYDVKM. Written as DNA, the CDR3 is TGTGCCAGCAGTTTAGGAGGGTTGAACACTGAAGCTTTCTTT. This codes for CASSLGGLNTEAFF.

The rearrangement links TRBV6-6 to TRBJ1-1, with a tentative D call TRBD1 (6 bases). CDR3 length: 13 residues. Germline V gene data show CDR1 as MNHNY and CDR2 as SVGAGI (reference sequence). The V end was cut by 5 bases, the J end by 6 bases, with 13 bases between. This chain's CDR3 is CASSIKQGPEAFF. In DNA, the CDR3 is TGTGCCAGCAGTATTAAACAGGGACCTGAAGCTTTCTTT.

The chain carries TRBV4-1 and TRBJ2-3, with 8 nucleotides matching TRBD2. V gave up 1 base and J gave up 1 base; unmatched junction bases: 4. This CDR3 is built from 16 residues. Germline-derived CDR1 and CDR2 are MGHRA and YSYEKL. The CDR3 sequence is CASSQVRAGGTDTQYF. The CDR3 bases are TGCGCCAGCAGCCAAGTGCGAGCGGGGGGCACAGATACGCAGTATTTT.